A single sample is the source of the 22 T cell receptor beta chains below, sequenced in a study of T cells in Graves' hyperthyroidism and ophthalmopathy. Using RNA transcripts as the source, TCR beta CDR3 regions were amplified. TCR CDR3 regions were first amplified by RT-PCR with HTBI primers. TCRdb re-derived calls from the multiplex PCR reads in MiXCR, one entry per CDR3 protein. The sample has about 560,000 distinct CDR3 sequences, under 60% seen once. Sequencing used peripheral blood or thyroid tissue (not recorded which). The receptors here all came from a woman between 18 and 29 years old with Graves' hyperthyroidism.

The chain links TRBV15 to TRBJ1-2, with a tentative D call TRBD1 (6 bases). The CDR3 length is 15 residues. Trimming pared 0 bases from V and 7 bases from J, leaving 15 bases between. Germline CDR1 reads LNHNV; CDR2 reads YYDKDF (reference sequence). In DNA form, the CDR3 reads TGTGCCACCAGCAGAGAAAAAACAGGGACCATTGGCTACACCTTC. This codes for CATSREKTGTIGYTF.

The CDR3: CSVSDGGTSYEQYF. The CDR3 DNA sequence: TGCAGCGTTAGTGACGGCGGGACCTCCTACGAGCAGTACTTC. The rearrangement joins TRBV29-1 to TRBJ2-7; possibly TRBD2 for D (6 bases). This CDR3 region has 14 residues. CDR1 and CDR2 (germline): SQVTM, ANQGSEA. Trimming removed 5 bases at V and 0 bases at J, with 14 bases between.

This clonotype was seen more than once but under ten times. The chain couples TRBV24-1 to TRBJ2-2; D perhaps matches TRBD2 (5 bases). Germline V gives CDR1 KGHDR, CDR2 SFDVKD. This CDR3 has 16 residues. V was clipped by 3 bases and J by 3 bases, with 13 bases between them. The chain's CDR3 is CATSDLGLADTGELFF. DNA of the CDR3: TGTGCCACCAGTGATCTAGGACTGGCGGACACCGGGGAGCTGTTTTTT.

The V gene is TRBV29-1, the J gene TRBJ1-1; 9 nucleotides align to TRBD1. The germline V gene encodes CDR1 SQVTM and CDR2 ANQGSEA. V was pared by 5 bases and J by 1 base, with 5 bases of the junction left unmatched. This CDR3 spans 14 amino acids. CDR3: CSVLAGQGNTEAFF. The DNA of the CDR3 is TGCAGCGTTCTAGCGGGACAGGGGAACACTGAAGCTTTCTTT.

V usage is TRBV20-1 and J usage is TRBJ2-7; TRBD1 might be the D (6 bases). Looked up from germline, CDR1 is DFQATT and CDR2 is SNEGSKA (reference sequence). Trimming pared 0 bases from V and 6 bases from J, leaving 18 bases between. The CDR3 has 15 amino acids. CDR3 nucleotides: TGCAGTGCTAGAGACAACGGACAGTATTTGTCCGAGCAGTACTTC. Translation: CSARDNGQYLSEQYF.

The gene calls are TRBV11-1 and TRBJ1-1; D is perhaps TRBD1 (5 bases). V was clipped by 7 bases and J by 8 bases, with 20 bases between them. The CDR3 totals 14 residues. The germline V gene has CDR1 SGHAT and CDR2 FQDESV (reference sequence). DNA for the CDR3: TGTGCCAGCACCCTACGGAGGGGAGAGGGCGAAGCTTTCTTT. It codes for CASTLRRGEGEAFF.

The chain recombines TRBV7-2 with TRBJ2-5; 7 nucleotides line up with TRBD2. This CDR3 has 16 residues. Germline loops: CDR1 SGHTA, CDR2 FQGNSA. V shed 3 bases, J shed 0 bases, and the junction held 7 bases outside the gene matches. CDR3 bases: TGTGCCAGCAGCTTCCGGGCTAGCGGCCACCAAGAGACCCAGTACTTC. Translation gives CASSFRASGHQETQYF.

This chain uses TRBV11-3 with TRBJ2-5, with D possibly being TRBD1 (6 bases). V was clipped by 1 base and J by 4 bases, with 13 bases between them. The germline CDR1 and CDR2 sequences are SGHNT and YENEEA. The CDR3 sequence is 15 residues long. CDR3 in amino acids: CASSLAYRVSETQYF. CDR3 DNA: TGTGCCAGCAGCTTAGCATACAGGGTATCAGAGACCCAGTACTTC.

This clonotype was picked up one time. The chain uses TRBV24-1 and TRBJ2-2, with D possibly TRBD1 on 6 matching bases. Germline CDR1 KGHDR, CDR2 SFDVKD. V lost 4 bases, J lost 6 bases, and 14 bases lay in between. The CDR3 contains 15 residues. The CDR3 bases are TGTGCCACCAGTGACGTCGGACAGAGGGCCGGGGAGCTGTTTTTT. It translates to CATSDVGQRAGELFF.

To note about this clonotype: The junction shows a germline mismatch at one end, possibly a read error. Here the CDR3 reads CASSQPDGPYGYTF. The CDR3 region has the DNA TGCGCCAGCAGCCAACCGGACGGACCCTATGGCTACACCTTC. J is TRBJ1-2 and V is TRBV7-8; D uncertain. The CDR3 has 14 residues. The germline CDR1 and CDR2 sequences are SGHVS and FQNEAQ.

This clonotype was detected many times. The chain combines TRBV10-3 with TRBJ1-1, with 7 nucleotides matching TRBD1. After removal of 8 bases from V and 7 bases from J, the junction contained 7 bases not matched to a gene. The CDR3 runs to 12 residues. Per the germline V gene, CDR1 is ENHRY and CDR2 is SYGVKD. CDR3 sequence reads: CAISWTGDEAFF. Here the CDR3 DNA reads TGTGCCATCTCCTGGACAGGAGATGAAGCTTTCTTT.

On this clonotype itself: One base away lies a much larger clone, so this may be a sequencing read error. The chain uses TRBV10-3 and TRBJ2-7; the D is unclear. The V end lost 6 bases, the J end lost 5 bases, and 11 bases lay between the germline ends. Germline assignment: CDR1 ENHRY and CDR2 SYGVKD. The CDR3 contains 12 residues. The CDR3 protein is CAISPRAHEQYF. The CDR3 coding sequence is TGTGCCATCAGCCCTAGGGCGCACGAGCAGTACTTC.

The V call is TRBV7-8, the J call TRBJ1-1; D unclear. CDR3 size: 14 residues. V shed 5 bases and J shed 6 bases, with 16 bases lying between them. Looked up from germline, CDR1 is SGHVS and CDR2 is FQNEAQ. The CDR3 DNA reads TGTGCCAGCAGCCTCCAACTTTTGGGAGCTGAAGCTTTCTTT. Protein product: CASSLQLLGAEAFF.

This chain uses TRBV27 with TRBJ1-4; D possibly corresponds to TRBD1 (5 bases). This CDR3 is built from 14 residues. V was clipped by 7 bases and J by 1 base, with 10 bases between them. Germline lookup yields CDR1 MNHEY and CDR2 SMNVEV (reference sequence). The CDR3 bases are TGTGCCAGCAAACGGGGGATAACTAATGAAAAACTGTTTTTT. Protein product: CASKRGITNEKLFF.

The rearrangement links TRBV7-9 to TRBJ1-2; TRBD1 is a possible D gene (5 bases). CDR1 is SEHNR and CDR2 is FQNEAQ in the germline V gene (reference sequence). The V and J ends lost 4 bases and 3 bases respectively, with 12 bases between them. This CDR3 spans 14 amino acids. The CDR3 DNA sequence: TGTGCCAGCAGCTCAGGCAGGGCCGACTATGGCTACACCTTC. Amino acids: CASSSGRADYGYTF.

The chain uses TRBV10-3 and TRBJ1-1; D is unclear. Germline lookup yields CDR1 ENHRY and CDR2 SYGVKD. Trimming pared 0 bases from V and 11 bases from J, leaving 13 bases between. The length of the CDR3 is 13 residues. The CDR3 nucleotides read TGTGCCATCAGTGAGTCGAGGACCTCCAAGGCTTTCTTT. Translated: CAISESRTSKAFF.

This sequence joins TRBV24-1 and TRBJ1-1; D possibly corresponds to TRBD1 (5 bases). This CDR3 comprises 14 residues. With 7 bases removed from V and 4 bases from J, the gap between germline ends came to 15 bases. Germline V lookup: CDR1 KGHDR, CDR2 SFDVKD. CDR3 region: CATRKGPGLTEAFF. The DNA of the CDR3 is TGTGCCACCAGGAAGGGACCGGGGCTCACTGAAGCTTTCTTT.

About this clonotype: A much larger clone sits a single nucleotide away, making a read error possible. The chain couples TRBV7-9 to TRBJ1-2; D uncertain. Trimming cost V 3 bases and J 8 bases, with 10 bases left between them. The length of the CDR3 is 12 residues. Germline V gives CDR1 SEHNR, CDR2 FQNEAQ (reference sequence). The DNA of the CDR3 is TGTGCCAGCAGCTTGGGGTACAGCGGCTACACCTTC. It specifies CASSLGYSGYTF. The full variable domain, its missing parts supplied by reference TRBV7-9 and TRBJ1-2, is DTGVSQNPRHKITKRGQNVTFRCDPISEHNRLYWYRQTLGQGPEFLTYFQNEAQLEKSRLLSDRFSAERPKGSFSTLEIQRTEQGDSAMYLCASSLGYSGYTFGSGTRLTVV.

A few counts support this clonotype. The chain links TRBV20-1 to TRBJ1-5; the D is unclear. Germline CDR1 DFQATT, CDR2 SNEGSKA (reference sequence). The CDR3 spans 11 residues. Deletions cut 3 bases from V and 6 bases from J, with 6 bases between. The CDR3 DNA reads as TGCAGTGCTAGGGTGGGTCAGCCCCAGCATTTT. As protein: CSARVGQPQHF.

The chain carries TRBV15 and TRBJ2-7, with 10 bases that match TRBD2. The germline CDR1 and CDR2 sequences are LNHNV and YYDKDF (reference sequence). V dropped 4 bases and J dropped 6; count of bases not matched to a gene: 21. The CDR3 is 19 amino acids. CDR3 protein: CATSTFRGLAGAPACEQYF. The CDR3 region has the DNA TGTGCCACCAGCACCTTCCGGGGGCTAGCGGGAGCCCCCGCCTGCGAGCAGTACTTC.

This chain links TRBV12-3 or TRBV12-4 with TRBJ1-4, with D hard to call. V lost 7 bases and J 7 bases, leaving 16 bases between the germline ends. This CDR3 contains 14 residues. The CDR3 here is CASTETIVPEKLFF. DNA of the CDR3: TGTGCCAGCACCGAGACGATCGTTCCTGAAAAACTGTTTTTT.

This chain links TRBV7-9 with TRBJ2-7; D unclear. Germline values: CDR1 SEHNR, CDR2 FQNEAQ (reference sequence). The CDR3 covers 13 residues. V was trimmed by 3 bases and J by 3 bases, leaving 9 bases between them. CDR3 region: CASSLSPHYEQYF. The DNA of the CDR3 is TGTGCCAGCAGCTTGTCCCCCCACTACGAGCAGTACTTC.